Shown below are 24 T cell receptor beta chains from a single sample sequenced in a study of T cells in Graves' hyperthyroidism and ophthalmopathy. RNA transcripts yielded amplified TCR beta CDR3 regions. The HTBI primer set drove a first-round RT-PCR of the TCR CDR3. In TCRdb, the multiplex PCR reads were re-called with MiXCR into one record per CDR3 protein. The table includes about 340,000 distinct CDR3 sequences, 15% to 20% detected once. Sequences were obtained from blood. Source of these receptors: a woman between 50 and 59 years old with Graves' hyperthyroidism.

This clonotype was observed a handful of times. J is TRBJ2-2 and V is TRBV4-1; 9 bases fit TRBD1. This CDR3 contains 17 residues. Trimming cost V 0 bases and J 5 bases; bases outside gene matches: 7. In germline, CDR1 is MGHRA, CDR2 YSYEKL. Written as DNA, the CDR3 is TGCGCCAGCAGCCAAGACCCGGGACAGGGTGATACCGGGGAGCTGTTTTTT. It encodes CASSQDPGQGDTGELFF.

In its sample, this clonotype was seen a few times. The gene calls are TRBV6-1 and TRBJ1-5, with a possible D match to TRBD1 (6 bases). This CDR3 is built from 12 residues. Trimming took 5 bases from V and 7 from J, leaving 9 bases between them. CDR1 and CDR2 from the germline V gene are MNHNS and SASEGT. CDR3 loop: CASSTGYQPQHF. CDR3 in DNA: TGTGCCAGCAGTACAGGGTACCAGCCCCAGCATTTT.

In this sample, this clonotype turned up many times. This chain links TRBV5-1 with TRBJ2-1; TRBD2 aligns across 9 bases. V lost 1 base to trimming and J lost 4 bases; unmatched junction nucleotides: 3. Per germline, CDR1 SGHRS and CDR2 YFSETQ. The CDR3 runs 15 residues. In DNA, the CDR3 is TGCGCCAGCAGCTTGAGACTAGCGGATTACAATGAGCAGTTCTTC. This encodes CASSLRLADYNEQFF.

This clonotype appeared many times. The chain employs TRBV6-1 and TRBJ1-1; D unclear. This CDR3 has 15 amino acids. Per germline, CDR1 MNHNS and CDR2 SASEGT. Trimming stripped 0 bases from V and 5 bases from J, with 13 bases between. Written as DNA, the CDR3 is TGTGCCAGCAGTGAAGCCTGGGTTGGGGTTACTGAAGCTTTCTTT. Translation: CASSEAWVGVTEAFF.

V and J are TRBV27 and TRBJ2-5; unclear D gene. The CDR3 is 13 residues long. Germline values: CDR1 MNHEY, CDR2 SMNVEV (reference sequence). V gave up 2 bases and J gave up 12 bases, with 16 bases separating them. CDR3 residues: CASSLGMLNLEYF. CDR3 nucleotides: TGTGCCAGCAGTTTAGGAATGCTCAACTTGGAGTACTTC.

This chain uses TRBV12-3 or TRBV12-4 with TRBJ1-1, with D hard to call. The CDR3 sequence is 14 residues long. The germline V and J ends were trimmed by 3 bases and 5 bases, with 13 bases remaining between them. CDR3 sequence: CASSLDGQGTEAFF. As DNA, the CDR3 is TGTGCCAGCAGTTTGGACGGTCAAGGGACTGAAGCTTTCTTT.

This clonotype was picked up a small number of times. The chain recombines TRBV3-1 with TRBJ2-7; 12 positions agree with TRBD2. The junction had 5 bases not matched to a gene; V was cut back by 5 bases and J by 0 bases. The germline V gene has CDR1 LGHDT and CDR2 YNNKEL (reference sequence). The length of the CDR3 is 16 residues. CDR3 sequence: CASSSGLAGISYEQYF. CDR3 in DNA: TGTGCCAGCAGCAGTGGACTAGCGGGAATCTCCTACGAGCAGTACTTC.

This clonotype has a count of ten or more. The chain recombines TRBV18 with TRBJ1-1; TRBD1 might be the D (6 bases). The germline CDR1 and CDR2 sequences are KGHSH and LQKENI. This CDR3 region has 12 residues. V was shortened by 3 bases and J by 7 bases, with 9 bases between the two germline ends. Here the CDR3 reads CASSPPDSEAFF. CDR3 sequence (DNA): TGTGCCAGCTCACCGCCGGACAGTGAAGCTTTCTTT. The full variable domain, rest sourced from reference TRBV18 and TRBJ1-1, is NAGVMQNPRHLVRRRGQEARLRCSPMKGHSHVYWYRQLPEEGLKFMVYLQKENIIDESGMPKERFSAEFPKEGPSILRIQQVVRGDSAAYFCASSPPDSEAFFGQGTRLTVV.

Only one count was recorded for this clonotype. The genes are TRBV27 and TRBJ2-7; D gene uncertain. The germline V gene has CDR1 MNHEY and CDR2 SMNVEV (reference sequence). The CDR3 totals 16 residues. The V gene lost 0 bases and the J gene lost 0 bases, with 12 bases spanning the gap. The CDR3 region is CASSLSAAATSYEQYF. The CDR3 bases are TGTGCCAGCAGTTTATCCGCGGCAGCGACCTCCTACGAGCAGTACTTC.

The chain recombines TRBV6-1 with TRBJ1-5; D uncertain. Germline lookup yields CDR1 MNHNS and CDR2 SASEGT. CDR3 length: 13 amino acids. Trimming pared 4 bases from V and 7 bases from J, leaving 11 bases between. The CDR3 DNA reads TGTGCCAGCAGTGGACGGAAGATCCAGCCCCAGCATTTT. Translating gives CASSGRKIQPQHF.

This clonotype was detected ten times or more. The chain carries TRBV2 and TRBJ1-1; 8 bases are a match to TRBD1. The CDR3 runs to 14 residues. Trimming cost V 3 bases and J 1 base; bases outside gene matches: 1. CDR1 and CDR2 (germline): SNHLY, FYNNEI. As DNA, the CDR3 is TGTGCCAGCAGTGACGACAGGGGGAACACTGAAGCTTTCTTT. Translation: CASSDDRGNTEAFF.

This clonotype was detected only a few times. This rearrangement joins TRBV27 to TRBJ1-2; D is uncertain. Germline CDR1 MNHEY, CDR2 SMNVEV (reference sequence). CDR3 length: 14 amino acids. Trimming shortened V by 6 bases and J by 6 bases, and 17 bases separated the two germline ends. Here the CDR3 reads CASSPSVAADGYTF. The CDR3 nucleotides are TGTGCCAGCAGCCCCTCGGTGGCGGCAGATGGCTACACCTTC.

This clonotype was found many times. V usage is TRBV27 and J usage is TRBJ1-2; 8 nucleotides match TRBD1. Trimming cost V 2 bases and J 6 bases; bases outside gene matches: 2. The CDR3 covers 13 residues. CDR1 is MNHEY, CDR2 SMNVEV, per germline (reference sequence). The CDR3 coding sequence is TGTGCCAGCAGTTTACAGGGGGCTAATGGCTACACCTTC. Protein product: CASSLQGANGYTF.

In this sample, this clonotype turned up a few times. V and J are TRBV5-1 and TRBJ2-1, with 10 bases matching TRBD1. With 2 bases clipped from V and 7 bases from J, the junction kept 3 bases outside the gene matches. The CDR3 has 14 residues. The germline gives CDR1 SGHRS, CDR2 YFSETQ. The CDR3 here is CASSFGTGDNEQFF. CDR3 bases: TGCGCCAGCAGCTTCGGGACAGGGGATAATGAGCAGTTCTTC.

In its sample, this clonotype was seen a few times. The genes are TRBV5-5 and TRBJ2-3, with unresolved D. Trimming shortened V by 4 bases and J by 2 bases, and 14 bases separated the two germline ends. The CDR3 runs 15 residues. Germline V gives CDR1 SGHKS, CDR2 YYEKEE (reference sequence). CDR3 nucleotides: TGTGCCAGCAGCCAAGGGATAAGTGTCACAGATACGCAGTATTTT. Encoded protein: CASSQGISVTDTQYF.

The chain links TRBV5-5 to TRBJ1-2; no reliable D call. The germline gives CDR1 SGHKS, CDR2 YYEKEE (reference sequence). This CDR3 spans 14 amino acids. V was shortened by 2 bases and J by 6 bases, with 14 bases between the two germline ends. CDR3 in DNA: TGTGCCAGCAGCTTAAGACCCCTTCAGGATGGCTACACCTTC. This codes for CASSLRPLQDGYTF.

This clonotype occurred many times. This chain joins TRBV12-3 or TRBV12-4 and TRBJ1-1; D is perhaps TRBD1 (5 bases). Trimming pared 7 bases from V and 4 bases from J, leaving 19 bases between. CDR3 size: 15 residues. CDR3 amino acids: CASTLGQGRSTEAFF. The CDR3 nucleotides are TGTGCCAGCACCCTCGGGCAGGGTCGTTCCACTGAAGCTTTCTTT.

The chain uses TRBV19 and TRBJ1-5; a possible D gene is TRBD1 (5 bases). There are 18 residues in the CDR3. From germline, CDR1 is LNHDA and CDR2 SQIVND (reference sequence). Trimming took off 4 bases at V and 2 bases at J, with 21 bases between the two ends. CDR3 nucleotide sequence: TGTGCCAGTAGTACAAATGCCGGGACTTGGGGCGGCAATCAGCCCCAGCATTTT. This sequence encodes CASSTNAGTWGGNQPQHF.

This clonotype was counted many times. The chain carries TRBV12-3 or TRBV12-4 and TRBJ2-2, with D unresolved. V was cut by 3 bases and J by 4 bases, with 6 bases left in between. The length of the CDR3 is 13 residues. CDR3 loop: CASSFEGTGELFF. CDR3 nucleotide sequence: TGTGCCAGCAGTTTCGAAGGCACCGGGGAGCTGTTTTTT.

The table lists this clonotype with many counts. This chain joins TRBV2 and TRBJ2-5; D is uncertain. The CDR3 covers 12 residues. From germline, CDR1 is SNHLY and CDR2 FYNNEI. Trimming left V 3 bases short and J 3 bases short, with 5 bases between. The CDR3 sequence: CASSESEETQYF. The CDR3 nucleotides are TGTGCCAGCAGTGAGTCAGAAGAGACCCAGTACTTC. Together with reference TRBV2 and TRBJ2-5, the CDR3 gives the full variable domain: EPEVTQTPSHQVTQMGQEVILRCVPISNHLYFYWYRQILGQKVEFLVSFYNNEISEKSEIFDDQFSVERPDGSNFTLKIRSTKLEDSAMYFCASSESEETQYFGPGTRLLVL.

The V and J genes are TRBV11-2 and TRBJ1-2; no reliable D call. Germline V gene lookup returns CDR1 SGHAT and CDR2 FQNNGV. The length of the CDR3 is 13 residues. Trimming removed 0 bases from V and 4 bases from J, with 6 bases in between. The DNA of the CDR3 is TGTGCCAGCAGCTTAGAGGTTAGCTATGGCTACACCTTC. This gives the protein CASSLEVSYGYTF. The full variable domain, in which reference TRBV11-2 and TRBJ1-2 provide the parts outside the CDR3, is EAGVAQSPRYKIIEKRQSVAFWCNPISGHATLYWYQQILGQGPKLLIQFQNNGVVDDSQLPKDRFSAERLKGVDSTLKIQPAKLEDSAVYLCASSLEVSYGYTFGSGTRLTVV.

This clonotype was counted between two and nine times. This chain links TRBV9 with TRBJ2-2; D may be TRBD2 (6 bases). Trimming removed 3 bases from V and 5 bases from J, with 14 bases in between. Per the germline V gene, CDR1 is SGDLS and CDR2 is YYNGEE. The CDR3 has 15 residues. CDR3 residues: CASSGTYGGTGELFF. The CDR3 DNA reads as TGTGCCAGCAGCGGAACCTATGGGGGGACCGGGGAGCTGTTTTTT.

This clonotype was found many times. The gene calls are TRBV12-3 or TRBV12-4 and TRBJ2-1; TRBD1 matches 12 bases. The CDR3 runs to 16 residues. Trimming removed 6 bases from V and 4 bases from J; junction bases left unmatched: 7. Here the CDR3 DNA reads TGTGCCAGCAGGATGGGACAGGGGGCAGGGTACAATGAGCAGTTCTTC. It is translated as CASRMGQGAGYNEQFF.

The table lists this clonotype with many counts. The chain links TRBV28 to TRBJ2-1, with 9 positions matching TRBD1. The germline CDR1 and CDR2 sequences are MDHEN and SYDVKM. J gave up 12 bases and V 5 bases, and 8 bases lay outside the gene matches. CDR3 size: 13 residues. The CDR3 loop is CASSRRDRVGQFF. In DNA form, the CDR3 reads TGTGCCAGCAGTCGACGGGACAGGGTAGGGCAGTTCTTC.